This TCR beta chain stems from a study of CD8 T cells in ankylosing spondylitis. This clonotype turned up a few times. Its antigen is unknown. TCRdb re-analysed the 5' RACE reads in MiXCR, keeping a single row per CDR3 protein. Here the sample spans more than 250,000 distinct CDR3 sequences, around 7.6% being singletons. CDR3 length equals 15 residues. V was shortened by 5 bases and J by 3 bases, with 15 bases between the two germline ends. Germline values: CDR1 LGHDT, CDR2 YNNKEL (reference sequence). Study-wide points: Past studies reported some motif variants in reactive arthritis synovial fluid and blood. A TCR beta motif of fewer than ten highly homologous variants appeared characteristic of ankylosing spondylitis blood. With a CD8+ phenotype, disease-linked clones were relatively rare in peripheral blood.

Sequenced: blood, either unsorted or a sorted T cell fraction (not recorded which). The source is a male donor with ankylosing spondylitis. This chain joins TRBV3-1 and TRBJ2-3; maybe TRBD1 (5 bases). CDR3: CASSDRRQLTDTQYF. The CDR3 DNA follows: TGTGCCAGCAGCGACCGCCGACAGCTTACAGATACGCAGTATTTT.